Each of the 31 T cell receptor beta chains below was sequenced from the same sample in a study of blood T cell repertoires in COVID-19. Sequencing used immunoSEQ multiplex PCR; TCRdb keeps in-frame clones, though not all of them. This sample has roughly 280,000 clones, with around 90% found just once. The sequencing input was peripheral blood. Every receptor here comes from a woman in her forties or fifties who had recovered from COVID-19.

The chain couples TRBV27 to TRBJ1-3; possible D gene TRBD1, 5 bases. The CDR3 runs 13 residues. The V and J ends lost 8 bases and 2 bases respectively, with 10 bases between them. Germline V gives CDR1 MNHEY, CDR2 SMNVEV (reference sequence). In DNA, the CDR3 is TGTGCCAGCCGTGCAGGGCCTGGAAACACCATATATTTT. It specifies CASRAGPGNTIYF.

This clone occurred once. This sequence joins TRBV24-1 and TRBJ2-5; D possibly corresponds to TRBD2 (6 bases). The germline V gene has CDR1 KGHDR and CDR2 SFDVKD. Trimming removed 3 bases at V and 5 bases at J, with 15 bases between. This CDR3 has 15 amino acids. The CDR3: CATSDPAGGRETQYF. For the CDR3, the DNA is TGTGCCACCAGTGATCCGGCCGGGGGACGGGAGACCCAGTACTTC.

The genes are TRBV9 and TRBJ2-7; perhaps TRBD1 as D (6 bases). The V and J ends lost 0 bases and 1 base respectively, with 11 bases between them. The CDR3 has 15 amino acids. CDR1 is SGDLS, CDR2 YYNGEE, per germline. CDR3 residues: CASSVAVGASYEQYF. CDR3 in DNA: TGTGCCAGCAGCGTAGCGGTGGGGGCATCCTACGAGCAGTACTTC. Based on the CDR3 plus reference TRBV9 and TRBJ2-7, the full variable domain is DSGVTQTPKHLITATGQRVTLRCSPRSGDLSVYWYQQSLDQGLQFLIQYYNGEERAKGNILERFSAQQFPDLHSELNLSSLELGDSALYFCASSVAVGASYEQYFGPGTRLTVT.

The chain joins TRBV30 to TRBJ2-7; D is unresolved. CDR3 length equals 12 residues. With 7 bases removed from V and 7 bases from J, the gap between germline ends came to 17 bases. Germline CDR1 and CDR2: GTSNPN and SVGIG (reference sequence). Here the CDR3 DNA reads TGTGCCTATCCGGTGAACTCTAGGGAGCAGTACTTC. Its protein product is CAYPVNSREQYF.

This chain joins TRBV28 and TRBJ2-2, with D perhaps TRBD1 (6 bases). Germline V lookup: CDR1 MDHEN, CDR2 SYDVKM. Trimming removed 5 bases from V and 5 bases from J, with 12 bases in between. The CDR3 extends over 14 amino acids. This CDR3 reads CASSLRDMTGELFF. In DNA, the CDR3 is TGTGCCAGCAGTCTAAGGGACATGACCGGGGAGCTGTTTTTT.

The chain links TRBV9 to TRBJ2-5; 10 nucleotides match TRBD1. Germline V gene data show CDR1 as SGDLS and CDR2 as YYNGEE. The CDR3 runs to 17 residues. Unmatched junction bases numbered 9, after V lost 3 bases and J lost 1 base. Here the CDR3 reads CASSARGTGVSQETQYF. In DNA, the CDR3 is TGTGCCAGCAGCGCAAGGGGGACAGGGGTTAGCCAAGAGACCCAGTACTTC.

The chain recombines TRBV28 with TRBJ1-2; 7 bases are a match to TRBD1. V lost 5 bases, J lost 2 bases, and 2 bases stayed unmatched. The CDR3 runs 13 residues. Per the germline V gene, CDR1 is MDHEN and CDR2 is SYDVKM. The CDR3 loop is CASSPDRNYGYTF. The CDR3 DNA follows: TGTGCCAGCAGTCCGGACAGGAACTATGGCTACACCTTC.

The sample holds a few counts of this clone. V and J are TRBV27 and TRBJ1-5; maybe TRBD1 (6 bases). Germline V gene lookup returns CDR1 MNHEY and CDR2 SMNVEV (reference sequence). This CDR3 is built from 15 residues. The V end lost 3 bases, the J end lost 0 bases, and 9 bases lay between the germline ends. CDR3 protein: CASSFSGDSNQPQHF. CDR3 in DNA: TGTGCCAGCAGTTTTTCAGGGGATAGCAATCAGCCCCAGCATTTT.

CDR3 sequence (DNA): TGTGCCAGCAGTGTAGCCGACAGGGGGCCGGGGGCCAACGTCCTGACTTTC. It translates to CASSVADRGPGANVLTF. This chain links TRBV6-1 with TRBJ2-6; 10 nucleotides line up with TRBD1. Germline CDR1 reads MNHNS; CDR2 reads SASEGT. CDR3 length: 17 residues. Trimming took 4 bases from V and 4 from J; bases not matched to a gene: 7.

V gene TRBV4-3 combines with J gene TRBJ2-1; possible D gene TRBD2, 7 bases. This CDR3 is 18 amino acids long. V lost 5 bases and J 0 bases, leaving 20 bases between the germline ends. Germline CDR1 LGHNA, CDR2 YSLEER. CDR3: CASSRGRVGLSSYNEQFF. In nucleotides, the CDR3 is TGCGCCAGCAGCAGGGGGAGGGTAGGGCTGAGCTCCTACAATGAGCAGTTCTTC.

The chain uses TRBV5-1 and TRBJ1-2, with D maybe TRBD1 (6 bases). The CDR3 is 14 residues long. Deletions cut 0 bases from V and 2 bases from J, with 8 bases between. The germline gives CDR1 SGHRS, CDR2 YFSETQ. The CDR3 reads CASSLGQANYGYTF. For the CDR3, the DNA is TGCGCCAGCAGCTTGGGACAGGCCAACTATGGCTACACCTTC. The entire variable domain, with the rest obtained from reference TRBV5-1 and TRBJ1-2, is as follows: KAGVTQTPRYLIKTRGQQVTLSCSPISGHRSVSWYQQTPGQGLQFLFEYFSETQRNKGNFPGRFSGRQFSNSRSEMNVSTLELGDSALYLCASSLGQANYGYTFGSGTRLTVV.

V usage is TRBV9 and J usage is TRBJ2-5, with 7 bases identical to TRBD1. The CDR3 is 14 amino acids. Germline V gene sequence: CDR1 SGDLS, CDR2 YYNGEE. Trimming removed 4 bases from V and 7 bases from J; junction bases left unmatched: 10. CDR3 protein: CASSPRDSLRTQYF. The CDR3 DNA is TGTGCCAGCAGCCCCCGGGACAGTCTCAGGACCCAGTACTTC.

This chain uses TRBV24-1 with TRBJ1-1, with a tentative D call TRBD1 (6 bases). Germline V gene sequence: CDR1 KGHDR, CDR2 SFDVKD. The CDR3 consists of 14 residues. V was clipped by 5 bases and J by 1 base, with 10 bases between them. The CDR3 bases are TGTGCCACCAGTGGAAGGGGGAAGAACACTGAAGCTTTCTTT. Protein product: CATSGRGKNTEAFF.

The rearrangement links TRBV2 to TRBJ2-5; D is unclear. Deletions cut 7 bases from V and 3 bases from J, with 12 bases between. Germline values: CDR1 SNHLY, CDR2 FYNNEI. The CDR3 extends over 13 amino acids. The CDR3, as DNA: TGTGCCAGCAACAAGTGGTTGGAAGAGACCCAGTACTTC. Translation gives CASNKWLEETQYF.

Only a few counts were recorded for this clone. The J gene is TRBJ2-5, the V gene TRBV7-2; TRBD2 matches 10 bases. The CDR3 extends over 16 amino acids. Germline V gives CDR1 SGHTA, CDR2 FQGNSA. Trimming removed 2 bases from V and 4 bases from J; junction bases left unmatched: 7. CDR3 protein: CASSLLAGVAAETQYF. The CDR3 DNA is TGTGCCAGCAGCTTACTAGCGGGAGTGGCGGCAGAGACCCAGTACTTC.

The gene calls are TRBV9 and TRBJ2-3; D unresolved. Trimming shortened V by 4 bases and J by 3 bases, and 12 bases separated the two germline ends. The germline CDR1 and CDR2 sequences are SGDLS and YYNGEE. The CDR3 runs 14 residues. For the CDR3, the DNA is TGTGCCAGCAGCCTTGCTTCTAGGACAGATACGCAGTATTTT. This gives the protein CASSLASRTDTQYF.

This clone was recorded once. This sequence joins TRBV5-4 and TRBJ1-1, with 8 bases matching TRBD1. Germline V CDR1 and CDR2: SGHNT, YYREEE (reference sequence). This CDR3 has 17 amino acids. The V gene end was trimmed by 4 bases and the J gene end by 0 bases; junction bases not matched to a gene: 11. CDR3 in amino acids: CASSKRRQGAMNTEAFF. CDR3 DNA: TGTGCCAGCAGCAAGAGGAGGCAGGGGGCAATGAACACTGAAGCTTTCTTT.

The V and J genes are TRBV24-1 and TRBJ2-7; D is possibly TRBD2 (5 bases). The ends were cut back, 2 bases at V and 7 bases at J, with 11 bases in the middle. The CDR3 is 13 residues long. Per germline, CDR1 KGHDR and CDR2 SFDVKD. This chain's CDR3 is CATSDSGLREQYF. The CDR3 region has the DNA TGTGCCACCAGTGATTCCGGACTCCGGGAGCAGTACTTC.

The J gene is TRBJ1-3, the V gene TRBV5-3, with D possibly being TRBD1 (5 bases). TRBV5-3 is an ORF for which the function is uncertain. V lost 0 bases and J 1 base, leaving 17 bases between the germline ends. This CDR3 contains 18 residues. CDR3 in amino acids: CARSLAGPPLESGNTIYF. CDR3 DNA sequence: TGTGCCAGAAGCTTGGCAGGGCCTCCGTTAGAGTCTGGAAACACCATATATTTT.

The rearrangement uses TRBV27 and TRBJ1-1; 7 bases match TRBD1. This CDR3 has 17 amino acids. Trimming took 0 bases from V and 1 from J; bases not matched to a gene: 8. Germline V gene data show CDR1 as MNHEY and CDR2 as SMNVEV (reference sequence). The CDR3 DNA follows: TGTGCCAGCAGTTTATCCCACAGGGGACTTTGGAACACTGAAGCTTTCTTT. The encoded protein is CASSLSHRGLWNTEAFF.

The rearrangement uses TRBV24-1 and TRBJ2-5; 8 bases fit TRBD2. The germline gives CDR1 KGHDR, CDR2 SFDVKD. The CDR3 totals 16 residues. V was pared by 3 bases and J by 4 bases, with 9 bases of the junction left unmatched. In DNA, the CDR3 is TGTGCCACCAGTGATGCCGGGACTAGGAATGGAGAGACCCAGTACTTC. Translation: CATSDAGTRNGETQYF.

The rearrangement links TRBV6-6 to TRBJ1-1, with 9 bases aligning to TRBD1. Trimming at V came to 8 bases and at J to 0 bases, leaving 10 bases not matched to a gene. This CDR3 spans 16 amino acids. Germline V gene sequence: CDR1 MNHNY, CDR2 SVGAGI (reference sequence). CDR3 sequence: CASPPLDRGVNTEAFF. The CDR3, as DNA: TGTGCCAGCCCTCCCCTGGACAGGGGCGTGAACACTGAAGCTTTCTTT.

The V call is TRBV9, the J call TRBJ2-3, with 9 bases lining up with TRBD2. Germline loops: CDR1 SGDLS, CDR2 YYNGEE. The CDR3 is 17 residues long. The V segment lost 0 bases and the J segment 1 base; nucleotides outside the gene matches: 6. CDR3: CASSVGPSGARTDTQYF. The DNA for the CDR3 is TGTGCCAGCAGCGTAGGTCCTAGCGGGGCCCGCACAGATACGCAGTATTTT. The variable domain in full, with the rest retrieved from reference TRBV9 and TRBJ2-3, is DSGVTQTPKHLITATGQRVTLRCSPRSGDLSVYWYQQSLDQGLQFLIQYYNGEERAKGNILERFSAQQFPDLHSELNLSSLELGDSALYFCASSVGPSGARTDTQYFGPGTRLTVL.

V is TRBV5-1 and J is TRBJ2-5, with TRBD2 matching over 11 bases. Germline assignment: CDR1 SGHRS and CDR2 YFSETQ. The V segment lost 2 bases and the J segment 9 bases; nucleotides outside the gene matches: 9. This CDR3 has 15 residues. The CDR3 DNA sequence: TGCGCCAGCAGCTTCCTAGCGGGAGGCCGCCGGGCCCAGTACTTC. Translating gives CASSFLAGGRRAQYF.

This chain uses TRBV19 with TRBJ1-2; the D gene is possibly TRBD1 (5 bases). This CDR3 has 15 amino acids. Germline CDR1 LNHDA, CDR2 SQIVND (reference sequence). Trimming pared 5 bases from V and 1 base from J, leaving 14 bases between. CDR3 loop: CASSSRRGDNYGYTF. The CDR3 DNA sequence: TGTGCCAGTAGTTCGAGGAGGGGAGATAACTATGGCTACACCTTC.

This chain connects TRBV24-1 to TRBJ1-2; 8 positions match TRBD1. With V trimmed by 4 bases and J by 3 bases, 0 bases remained unmatched. Germline V lookup: CDR1 KGHDR, CDR2 SFDVKD. CDR3 size: 13 residues. The CDR3 region is CATSEGQDYGYTF. The CDR3 DNA follows: TGTGCCACCAGTGAGGGACAGGACTATGGCTACACCTTC.

The rearrangement uses TRBV27 and TRBJ2-1; 10 bases fit TRBD2. J was trimmed by 7 bases and V by 8 bases; bases with no gene match: 5. This CDR3 region has 13 residues. Germline V CDR1 and CDR2: MNHEY, SMNVEV (reference sequence). As DNA, the CDR3 is TGTGCCAGCGCTAGCGGGAGTCGGAATGAGCAGTTCTTC. Translated, it gives CASASGSRNEQFF.

The J gene is TRBJ2-1, the V gene TRBV6-6; 11 bases are a match to TRBD2. This CDR3 has 15 residues. Germline CDR1 reads MNHNY; CDR2 reads SVGAGI (reference sequence). Trimming took 5 bases from V and 5 from J; bases not matched to a gene: 5. The CDR3 spells CASSAGTSGHNEQFF. The CDR3 DNA sequence: TGTGCCAGCAGTGCTGGGACTAGCGGTCACAATGAGCAGTTCTTC.

The chain couples TRBV19 to TRBJ2-7; D may be TRBD2 (5 bases). V gave up 7 bases and J gave up 0 bases, with 16 bases separating them. The CDR3 extends over 15 amino acids. Germline CDR1 is LNHDA and CDR2 is SQIVND (reference sequence). The CDR3 coding sequence is TGTGCCAGTACCCAAGGCGCGGGTAGCTCCTACGAGCAGTACTTC. This translates into CASTQGAGSSYEQYF.

The chain combines TRBV5-1 with TRBJ2-5, with TRBD2 matching over 9 bases. Germline CDR1 SGHRS, CDR2 YFSETQ. The CDR3 is 19 amino acids. V shed 3 bases and J 2 bases; nucleotides not matched to a gene: 17. Written as DNA, the CDR3 is TGCGCCAGCAGCTCCCCGAGCATATCAGCGGGAGGCCGACAAGAGACCCAGTACTTC. Protein product: CASSSPSISAGGRQETQYF.

This clone is a singleton in its sample. The chain employs TRBV5-6 and TRBJ1-3; D gene unclear. CDR3 length: 15 amino acids. Germline-derived CDR1 and CDR2 are SGHDT and YYEEEE. Trimming stripped 1 base from V and 2 bases from J, with 10 bases between. CDR3 region: CASSLTASAGNTIYF. The CDR3 DNA reads as TGTGCCAGCAGCTTGACAGCTTCGGCTGGAAACACCATATATTTT.